This T cell receptor beta chain was profiled in a study of CD8+ T cells in alopecia areata. The CDR3 is 15 residues long. The V gene lost 3 bases and the J gene lost 8 bases, with 22 bases spanning the gap. From germline, CDR1 is SQVTM and CDR2 ANQGSEA. Extracted RNA was reverse transcribed into cDNA, the sequencing template. The assay was immunoSEQ multiplex PCR, and TCRdb's table has in-frame clones only and misses some. The repertoire holds under 200,000 clones, with about 60% as singletons. Regarding treatment: oral pan-JAK inhibitor, 5-10 mg twice daily. V gene TRBV29-1 combines with J gene TRBJ1-2; TRBD1 might be the D (5 bases). The TCR originated in a human donor with alopecia areata. The sample consisted of CD4+ T cells sorted from blood, taken at week 24, from a patient treated with tofacitinib. This CDR3 is CSVDPDRRGYSGYTF. The CDR3 region has the DNA TGCAGCGTTGACCCCGACAGACGGGGATATAGCGGCTACACCTTC.